Considering frequency, the clone carrying this TCR beta chain is medium-sized. The antigen is undetermined. The source of the sample is a study of T cells expressing NK-cell markers. Overall study context: TCR beta repertoires came from sorted CD3+CD56+NKG2C+, CD3+CD56+NKG2C- and CD3+CD56-NKG2C+ T cells. There were seven HCMV-seropositive donors and one seronegative donor among the eight sequenced. Study-wide results and limits: Unclear, still, was the HCMV specificity of the expanded NKG2C+ T cell clones.

The CDR3 contains 12 residues. Per the germline V gene, CDR1 is MDHEN and CDR2 is SYDVKM. After re-calling the 5' RACE reads, TCRdb lists one entry per CDR3 protein, DNA absent. The ten most abundant clones cover 14% of a sample with fewer than 6,500 distinct CDR3 sequences. The chain links TRBV28 to TRBJ1-2; the D call from TCRdb, TRBD1, cannot be confirmed without DNA. The TCR sequence derives from a man between 18 and 35 years old in good health. The sequenced sample was blood T cells: a sorted CD56 or NKG2C T cell subset, CD4+ or CD8+ T cells, or bulk PBMC T cells (not recorded which). This chain's CDR3 is CASSFPRDGYTF.